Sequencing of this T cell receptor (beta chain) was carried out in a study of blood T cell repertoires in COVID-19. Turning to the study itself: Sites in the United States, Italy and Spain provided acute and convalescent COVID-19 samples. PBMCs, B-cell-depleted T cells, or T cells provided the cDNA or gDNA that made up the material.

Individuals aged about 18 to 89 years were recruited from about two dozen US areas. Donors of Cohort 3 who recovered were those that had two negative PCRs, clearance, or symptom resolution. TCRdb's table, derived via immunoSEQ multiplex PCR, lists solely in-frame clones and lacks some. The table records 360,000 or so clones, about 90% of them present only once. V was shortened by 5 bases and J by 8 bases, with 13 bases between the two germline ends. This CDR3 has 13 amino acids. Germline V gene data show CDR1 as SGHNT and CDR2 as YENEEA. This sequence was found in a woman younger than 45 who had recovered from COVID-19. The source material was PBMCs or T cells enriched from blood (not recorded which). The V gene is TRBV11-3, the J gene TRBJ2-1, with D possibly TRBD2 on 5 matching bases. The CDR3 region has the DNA TGTGCCAGCAGCCCCCGGACCGGGGATGAGCAGTTCTTC. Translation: CASSPRTGDEQFF.